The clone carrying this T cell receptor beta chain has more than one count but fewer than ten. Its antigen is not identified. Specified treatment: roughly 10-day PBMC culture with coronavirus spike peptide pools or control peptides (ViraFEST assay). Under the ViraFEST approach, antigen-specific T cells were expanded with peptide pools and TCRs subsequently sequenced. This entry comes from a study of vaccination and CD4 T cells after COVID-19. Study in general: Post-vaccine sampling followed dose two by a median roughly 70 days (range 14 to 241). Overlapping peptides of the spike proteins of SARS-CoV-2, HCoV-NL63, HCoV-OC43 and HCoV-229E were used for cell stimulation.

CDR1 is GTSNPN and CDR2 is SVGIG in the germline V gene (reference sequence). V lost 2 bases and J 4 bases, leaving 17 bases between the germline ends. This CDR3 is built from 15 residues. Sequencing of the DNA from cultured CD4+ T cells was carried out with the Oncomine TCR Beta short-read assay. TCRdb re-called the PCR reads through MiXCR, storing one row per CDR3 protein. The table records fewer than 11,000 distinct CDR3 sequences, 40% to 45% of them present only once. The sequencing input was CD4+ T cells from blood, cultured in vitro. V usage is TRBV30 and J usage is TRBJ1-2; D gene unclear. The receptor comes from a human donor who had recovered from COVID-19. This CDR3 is CAWSTPDTNFYGYTF. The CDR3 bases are TGTGCCTGGAGTACCCCAGACACGAACTTCTATGGCTACACCTTC.